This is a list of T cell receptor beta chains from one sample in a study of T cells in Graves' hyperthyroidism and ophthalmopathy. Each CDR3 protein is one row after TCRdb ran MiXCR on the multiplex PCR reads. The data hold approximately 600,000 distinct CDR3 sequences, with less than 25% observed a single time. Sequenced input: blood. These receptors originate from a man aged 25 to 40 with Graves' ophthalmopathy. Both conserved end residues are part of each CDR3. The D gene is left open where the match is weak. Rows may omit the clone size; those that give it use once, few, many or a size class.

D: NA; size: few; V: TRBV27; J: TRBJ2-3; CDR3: CASTTLGQGTDTQYF; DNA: TGTGCCAGCACCACCCTCGGTCAAGGGACAGATACGCAGTATTTT
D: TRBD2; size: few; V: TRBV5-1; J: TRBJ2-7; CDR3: CASSSRLAGTHEQYF; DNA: TGCGCCAGCAGCTCAAGACTAGCGGGTACCCACGAGCAGTACTTC
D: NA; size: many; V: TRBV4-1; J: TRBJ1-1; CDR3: CASSQGDNRVEAFF; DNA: TGCGCCAGCAGCCAAGGGGATAACAGGGTGGAAGCTTTCTTT
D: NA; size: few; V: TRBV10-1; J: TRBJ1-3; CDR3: CASSEPGVGFSGNTIYF; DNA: TGCGCCAGCAGTGAACCAGGGGTGGGATTCTCTGGAAACACCATATATTTT
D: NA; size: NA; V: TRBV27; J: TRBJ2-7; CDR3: CASSSGGPYEQYF; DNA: TGTGCCAGCAGTTCTGGGGGCCCTTACGAGCAGTACTTC
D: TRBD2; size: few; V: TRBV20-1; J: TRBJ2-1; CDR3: CSADNAGGPGNEQFF; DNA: TGCAGTGCAGACAACGCGGGAGGGCCAGGTAATGAGCAGTTCTTC
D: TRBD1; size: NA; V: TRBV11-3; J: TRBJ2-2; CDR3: CASSRWGLPGGPNTGELFF; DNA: TGTGCCAGCAGCCGCTGGGGGTTGCCAGGGGGCCCGAACACCGGGGAGCTGTTTTTT
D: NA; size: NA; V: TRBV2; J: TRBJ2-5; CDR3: CASSEAGSPRETQYF; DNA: TGTGCCAGCAGTGAAGCAGGGTCCCCACGGGAGACCCAGTACTTC
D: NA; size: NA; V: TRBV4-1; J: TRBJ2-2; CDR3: CASSPPGLTNTGELFF; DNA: TGCGCCAGCAGCCCTCCGGGACTTACGAACACCGGGGAGCTGTTTTTT
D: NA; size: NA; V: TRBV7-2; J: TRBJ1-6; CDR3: CASSDIGRGYSSPLHF; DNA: TGTGCCAGCAGCGACATCGGACGGGGCTATAGTTCACCCCTCCACTTT
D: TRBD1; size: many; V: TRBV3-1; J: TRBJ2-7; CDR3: CASSQGQGGSYEQYF; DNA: TGTGCCAGCAGCCAGGGACAGGGAGGCTCCTACGAGCAGTACTTC
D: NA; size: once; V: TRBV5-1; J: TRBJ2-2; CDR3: CASSKSGGSNTGELFF; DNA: TGCGCCAGCAGCAAATCGGGGGGCTCCAACACCGGGGAGCTGTTTTTT
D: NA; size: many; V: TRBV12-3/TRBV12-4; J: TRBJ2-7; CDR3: CASTSGRVEQYF; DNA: TGTGCCAGCACTTCGGGGCGGGTCGAGCAGTACTTC
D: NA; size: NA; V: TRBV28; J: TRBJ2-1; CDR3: CASSLASQNEQFF; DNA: TGTGCCAGCAGTTTGGCCTCCCAAAATGAGCAGTTCTTC
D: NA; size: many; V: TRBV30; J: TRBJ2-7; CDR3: CACNRFSRYEQYF; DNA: TGTGCCTGTAACAGGTTCTCCCGCTACGAGCAGTACTTC
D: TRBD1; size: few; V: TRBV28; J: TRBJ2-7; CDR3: CASRTTLGGLEQYF; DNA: TGTGCCAGCAGGACTACATTAGGGGGCCTCGAGCAGTACTTC
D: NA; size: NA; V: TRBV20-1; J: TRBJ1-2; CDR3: CSARDLGGSGDYTF; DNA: TGCAGTGCTAGAGATCTCGGGGGATCCGGGGACTACACCTTC
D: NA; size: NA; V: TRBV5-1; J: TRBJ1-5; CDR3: CASSLGGRGDQPQHF; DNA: TGCGCCAGCAGCTTGGGGGGAAGGGGGGATCAGCCCCAGCATTTT
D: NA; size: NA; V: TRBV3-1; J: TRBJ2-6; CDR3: CASSYWTGGANVLTF; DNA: TGTGCCAGCAGCTACTGGACTGGAGGGGCCAACGTCCTGACTTTC
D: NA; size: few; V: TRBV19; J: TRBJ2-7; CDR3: CASRGAGEQYF; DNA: TGTGCCAGTCGTGGTGCGGGGGAGCAGTACTTC
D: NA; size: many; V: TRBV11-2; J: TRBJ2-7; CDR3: CASSFQGGLYEQYF; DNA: TGTGCCAGCAGCTTCCAGGGAGGTCTCTACGAGCAGTACTTC
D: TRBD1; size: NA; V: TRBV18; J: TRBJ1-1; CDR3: CASSPWSPGTGGGTEAFF; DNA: TGTGCCAGCTCACCATGGTCCCCCGGGACAGGGGGAGGTACTGAAGCTTTCTTT
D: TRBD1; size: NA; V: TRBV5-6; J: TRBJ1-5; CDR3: CASSLYPGQDLNQPQHF; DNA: TGTGCCAGCAGCTTATATCCGGGACAGGACCTCAATCAGCCCCAGCATTTT
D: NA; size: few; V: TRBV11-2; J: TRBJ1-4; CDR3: CASSLGAGSEKLFF; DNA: TGTGCCAGCAGCTTAGGGGCGGGTTCAGAAAAACTGTTTTTT
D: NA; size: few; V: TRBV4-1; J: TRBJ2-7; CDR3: CASSRSLVSAYEQYF; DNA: TGCGCCAGCAGCCGAAGCCTAGTGTCGGCCTACGAGCAGTACTTC
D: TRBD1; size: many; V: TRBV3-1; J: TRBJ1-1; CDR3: CASSRQGLLNTEAFF; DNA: TGTGCCAGCAGCCGACAGGGACTTTTGAACACTGAAGCTTTCTTT
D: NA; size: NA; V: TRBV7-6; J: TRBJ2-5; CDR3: CASSSRSGTGTETQYF; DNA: TGTGCCAGCAGCTCCCGTTCCGGGACCGGCACAGAGACCCAGTACTTC
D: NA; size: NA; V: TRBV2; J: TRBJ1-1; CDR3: CASLGQMNTEAFF; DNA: TGTGCCAGCTTAGGACAGATGAACACTGAAGCTTTCTTT
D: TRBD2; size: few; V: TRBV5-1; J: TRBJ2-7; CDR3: CASSRAGTSGSYEQYF; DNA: TGCGCCAGCAGCCGCGCCGGGACTAGCGGGTCCTACGAGCAGTACTTC
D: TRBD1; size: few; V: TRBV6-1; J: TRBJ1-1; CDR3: CASVPDRGSTEAFF; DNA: TGTGCCAGCGTCCCTGACAGGGGGAGTACTGAAGCTTTCTTT
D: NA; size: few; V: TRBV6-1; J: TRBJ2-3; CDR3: CASTLGPDTQYF; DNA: TGTGCCAGCACCTTAGGACCAGATACGCAGTATTTT
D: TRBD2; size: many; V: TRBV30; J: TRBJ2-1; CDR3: CAWSVGAGAYNEQFF; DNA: TGTGCCTGGAGTGTAGGGGCGGGAGCCTACAATGAGCAGTTCTTC
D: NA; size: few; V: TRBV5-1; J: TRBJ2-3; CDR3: CASSRAGRTDTQYF; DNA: TGTGCCAGCAGCCGGGCGGGGCGCACAGATACGCAGTATTTT
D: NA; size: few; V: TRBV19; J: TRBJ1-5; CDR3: CASTTGEDFQPQHF; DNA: TGTGCCAGCACTACTGGGGAGGACTTTCAGCCCCAGCATTTT
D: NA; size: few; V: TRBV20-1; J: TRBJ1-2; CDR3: CSARGGQGPGYTF; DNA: TGCAGTGCTAGAGGAGGCCAGGGTCCTGGCTACACCTTC
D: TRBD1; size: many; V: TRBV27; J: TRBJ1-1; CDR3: CASSLRQGSVTFF; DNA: TGTGCCAGCAGTTTACGACAGGGGAGCGTAACTTTCTTT
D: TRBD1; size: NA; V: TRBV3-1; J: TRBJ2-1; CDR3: CASSRRTGGKDEQFF; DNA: TGTGCCAGCAGCCGTCGGACAGGGGGAAAGGATGAGCAGTTCTTC
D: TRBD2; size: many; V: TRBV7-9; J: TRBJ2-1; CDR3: CASSDSGGADEQFF; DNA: TGTGCCAGCAGCGATAGCGGGGGAGCAGATGAGCAGTTCTTC
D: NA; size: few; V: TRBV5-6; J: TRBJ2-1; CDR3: CASRKKGGTYNEQFF; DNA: TGTGCCAGCAGAAAGAAGGGGGGAACTTACAATGAGCAGTTCTTC
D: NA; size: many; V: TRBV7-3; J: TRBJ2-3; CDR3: CASSLTPSRAATDTQYF; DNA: TGTGCCAGCAGCTTAACTCCTTCGCGGGCGGCCACAGATACGCAGTATTTT
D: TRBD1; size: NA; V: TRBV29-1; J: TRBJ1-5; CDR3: CSVEEGGQGNQPQHF; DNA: TGCAGCGTTGAAGAAGGAGGACAGGGGAATCAGCCCCAGCATTTT
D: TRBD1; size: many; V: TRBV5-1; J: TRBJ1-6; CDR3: CASSLRQGGNSPLHF; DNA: TGTGCCAGCAGCTTGCGACAGGGAGGAAATTCACCCCTCCACTTT
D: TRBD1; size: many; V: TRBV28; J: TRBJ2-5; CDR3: CASRTGGRETQYF; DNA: TGTGCCAGCCGGACAGGGGGCCGGGAGACCCAGTACTTC
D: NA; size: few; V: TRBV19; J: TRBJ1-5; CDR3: CATSQGGNQPQHF; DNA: TGTGCCACGTCACAGGGAGGGAATCAGCCCCAGCATTTT
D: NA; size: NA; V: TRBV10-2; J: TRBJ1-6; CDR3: CASSESRSNSPLHF; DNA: TGCGCCAGCAGTGAGTCGAGGTCGAATTCACCCCTCCACTTT
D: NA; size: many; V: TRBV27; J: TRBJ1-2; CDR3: CASSLIRDPGTVYGYTF; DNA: TGTGCCAGCAGTTTAATACGCGATCCGGGGACGGTATATGGCTACACCTTC
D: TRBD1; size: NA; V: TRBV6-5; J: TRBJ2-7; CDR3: CASSYAGTVNYEQYF; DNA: TGTGCCAGCAGTTATGCCGGGACAGTAAACTACGAGCAGTACTTC
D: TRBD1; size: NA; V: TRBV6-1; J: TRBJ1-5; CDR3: CASSPQGDSNQPQHF; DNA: TGTGCCAGCAGTCCCCAGGGGGATAGCAATCAGCCCCAGCATTTT
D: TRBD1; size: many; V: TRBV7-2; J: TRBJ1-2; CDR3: CASTFTGGNGGYTF; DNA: TGTGCCAGCACCTTCACAGGGGGCAATGGTGGCTACACCTTC
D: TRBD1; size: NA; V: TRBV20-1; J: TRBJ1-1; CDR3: CSARAAGTGSNTEAFF; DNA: TGCAGTGCAAGAGCGGCCGGGACAGGATCGAACACTGAAGCTTTCTTT
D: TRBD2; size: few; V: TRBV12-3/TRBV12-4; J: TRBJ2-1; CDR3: CASSFRASGYNEQFF; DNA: TGTGCCAGCAGTTTCCGGGCTAGCGGCTACAATGAGCAGTTCTTC